The rows below give T cell receptor beta chains drawn from one sample of a study of cytomegalovirus exposure and HLA in healthy donors. Assay: immunoSEQ multiplex PCR; the TCRdb copy retains only in-frame clones and omits some. The sample contains 200,000 or so clones, 78% of which appear only once. Sequencing used PBMCs. These TCRs come from a woman aged 25 to 39 in good health and CMV-seropositive. The CDR3 runs from the conserved cysteine through the conserved F or W. The order of the fields is CDR3 protein, V gene.

CASSLTPPSQRQETQYF | TRBV5-1
CASSESVWQNIQYF | TRBV25-1
CASSQGGEQYF | TRBV13
CANRLAWDTGELFF | TRBV6-1
CASSGLSREYEQYF | TRBV9
CASRDYSYNEQFF | TRBV2
CASSFRTSGGPSTDTQYF | TRBV9
CASSLTGEKAFF | TRBV5-4
CASSQDSGGSNTGELFF | TRBV4-2
CASSFSAGEQYF | TRBV7-6
CASSRLQGRAFF | TRBV5-6
CSATLGGYTF | TRBV20-1
CASRQTGGGLGQETQYF | TRBV7-6
CASTLQGGFTGELFF | TRBV6-1
CATSSDGSSSYEQYF | TRBV15
CASTRETSSPLHF | TRBV6-5
CASSSSSTGANVLTF | TRBV6-5
CASSYAGEGGQYF | TRBV6-5
CASSPPGQGASNYGYTF | TRBV5-4
CASSLVREGMNTEAFF | TRBV7-6
CAISDPSGAYQETQYF | TRBV10-3
CASSSGASGEQYF | TRBV5-6
CASSLKASNEQFF | TRBV4-2
CASSEEGNNQPQHF | TRBV25-1
CASSSKLAGGPEQYF | TRBV5-1
CASIEGVLFTRFYGYTF | TRBV2
CASNPNGRGTYEQYF | TRBV5-6
CASSYTGIAKNIQYF | TRBV28
CASSGDRINEKLFF | TRBV2
CASSFSDREIYGYTF | TRBV28
CASRTRDSLQETQYF | TRBV19
CASSVVQQGGTGELFF | TRBV9
CATFRDMRVETQYF | TRBV6-5
CASSLVGQEETQYF | TRBV7-6
CASSALDIPLGSTTDTQYF | TRBV2
CASSPMRQGITYEQYF | TRBV18
CASSSPETGAYEQYF | TRBV7-9
CASSTIGTGSYEQYF | TRBV5-5
CASRYTGGSGETQYF | TRBV28
CATSRGRIDSPLHF | TRBV15
CASSYPGLAGPGGRDNEQFF | TRBV2
CASKRSRIVGNTIYF | TRBV2
CASSQQGGSPSYEQYF | TRBV4-2
CASSLYRESPLHF | TRBV27
CASSDGQGGGRWQFF | TRBV10-2
CASSFKGSVTGGYTF | TRBV27
CASSIGGQGVDTQYF | TRBV28
CASSTGTTSMNTEAFF | TRBV5-1
CASYESGRGGHAGYTF | TRBV5-1
CSVSGDSTDTQYF | TRBV29-1
CASSGTGTGPYEQYF | TRBV9
CASSLGGNSPLHF | TRBV10-1
CASQTGDQPQHF | TRBV28
CASSLDTNTEAFF | TRBV7-7
CASSLAQGASNYGYTF | TRBV11-1
CSVEGRSGRGTGELFF | TRBV29-1
CASSRAGGRIVPYF | TRBV4-1
CASRQVTYEQYF | TRBV6-5
CASSLRDRGGYGYTF | TRBV7-9